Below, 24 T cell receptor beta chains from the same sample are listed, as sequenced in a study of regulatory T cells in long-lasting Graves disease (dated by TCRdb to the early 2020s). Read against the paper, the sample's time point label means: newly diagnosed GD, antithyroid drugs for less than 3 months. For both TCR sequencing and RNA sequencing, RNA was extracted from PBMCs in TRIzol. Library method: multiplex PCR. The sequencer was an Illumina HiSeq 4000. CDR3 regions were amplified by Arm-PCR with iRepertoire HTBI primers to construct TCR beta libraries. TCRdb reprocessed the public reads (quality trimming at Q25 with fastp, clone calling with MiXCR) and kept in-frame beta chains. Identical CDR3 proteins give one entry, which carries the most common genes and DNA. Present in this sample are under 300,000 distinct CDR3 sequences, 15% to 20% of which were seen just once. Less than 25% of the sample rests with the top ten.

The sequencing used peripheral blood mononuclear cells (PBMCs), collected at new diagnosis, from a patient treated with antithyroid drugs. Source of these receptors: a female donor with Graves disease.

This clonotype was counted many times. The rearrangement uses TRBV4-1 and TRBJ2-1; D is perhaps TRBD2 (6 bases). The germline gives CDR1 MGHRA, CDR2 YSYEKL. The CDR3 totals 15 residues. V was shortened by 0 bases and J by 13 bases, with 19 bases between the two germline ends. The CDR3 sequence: CASSQERSSGQKQFF. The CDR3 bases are TGCGCCAGCAGCCAAGAACGGAGTAGCGGCCAGAAACAGTTCTTC.

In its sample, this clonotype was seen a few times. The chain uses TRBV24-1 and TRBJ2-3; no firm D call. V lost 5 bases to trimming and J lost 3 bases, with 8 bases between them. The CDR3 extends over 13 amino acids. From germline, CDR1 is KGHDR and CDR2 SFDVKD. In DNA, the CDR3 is TGTGCCACCAGTGTCACAGCTACAGATACGCAGTATTTT. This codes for CATSVTATDTQYF.

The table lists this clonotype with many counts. The CDR3 DNA reads as TGCAGCGTTGCGCCGACAGGGAACACAGATACGCAGTATTTT. Translating it yields CSVAPTGNTDTQYF. V gene TRBV29-1 combines with J gene TRBJ2-3, with 7 bases lining up with TRBD1. Trimming removed 4 bases from V and 2 bases from J; junction bases left unmatched: 6. The length of the CDR3 is 14 residues. The germline CDR1 and CDR2 sequences are SQVTM and ANQGSEA.

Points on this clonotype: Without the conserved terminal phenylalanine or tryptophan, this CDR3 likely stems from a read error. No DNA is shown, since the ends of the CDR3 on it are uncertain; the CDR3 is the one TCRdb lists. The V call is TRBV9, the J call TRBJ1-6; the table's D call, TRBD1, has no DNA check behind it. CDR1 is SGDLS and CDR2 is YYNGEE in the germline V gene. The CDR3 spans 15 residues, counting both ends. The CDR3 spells CASSVETGVNSPRHV.

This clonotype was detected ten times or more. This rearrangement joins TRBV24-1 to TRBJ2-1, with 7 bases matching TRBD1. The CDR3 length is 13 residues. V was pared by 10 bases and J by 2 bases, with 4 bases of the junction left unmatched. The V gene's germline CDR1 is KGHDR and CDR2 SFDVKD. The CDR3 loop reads CATGTGAYNEQFF. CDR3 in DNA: TGTGCCACGGGAACAGGGGCCTACAATGAGCAGTTCTTC.

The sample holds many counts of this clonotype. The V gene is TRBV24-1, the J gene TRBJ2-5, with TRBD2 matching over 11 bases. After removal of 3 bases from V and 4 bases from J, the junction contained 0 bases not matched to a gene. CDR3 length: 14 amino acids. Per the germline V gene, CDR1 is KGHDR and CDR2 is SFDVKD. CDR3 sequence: CATSDGLAGETQYF. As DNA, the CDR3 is TGTGCCACCAGTGATGGACTAGCGGGAGAGACCCAGTACTTC.

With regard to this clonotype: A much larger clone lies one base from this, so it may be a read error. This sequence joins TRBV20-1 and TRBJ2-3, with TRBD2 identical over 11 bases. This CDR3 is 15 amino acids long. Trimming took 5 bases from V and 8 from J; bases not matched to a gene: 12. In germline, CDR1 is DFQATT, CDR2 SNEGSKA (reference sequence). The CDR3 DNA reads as TGCAGTGCTGTAAAATGGACTAGCGGGTTGGGTACGCAGTATTTT. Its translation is CSAVKWTSGLGTQYF.

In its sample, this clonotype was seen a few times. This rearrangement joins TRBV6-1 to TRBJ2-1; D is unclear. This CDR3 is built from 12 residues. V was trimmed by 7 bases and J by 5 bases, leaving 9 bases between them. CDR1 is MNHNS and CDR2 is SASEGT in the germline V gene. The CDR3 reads CASKPQHNEQFF. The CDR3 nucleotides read TGTGCCAGCAAACCTCAACACAATGAGCAGTTCTTC.

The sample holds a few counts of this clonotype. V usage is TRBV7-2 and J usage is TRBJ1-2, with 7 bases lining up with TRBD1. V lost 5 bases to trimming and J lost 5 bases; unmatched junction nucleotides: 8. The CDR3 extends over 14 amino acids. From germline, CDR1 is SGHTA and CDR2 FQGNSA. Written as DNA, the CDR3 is TGTGCCAGCAGCCCAGGGGGGACACCTTATGGCTACACCTTC. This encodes CASSPGGTPYGYTF.

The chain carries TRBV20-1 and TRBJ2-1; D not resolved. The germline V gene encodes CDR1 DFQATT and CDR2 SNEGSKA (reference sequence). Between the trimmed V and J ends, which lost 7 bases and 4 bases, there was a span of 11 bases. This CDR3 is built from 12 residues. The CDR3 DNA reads TGCAGTGTTTTAGCCGGTTACAATGAGCAGTTCTTC. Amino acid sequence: CSVLAGYNEQFF.

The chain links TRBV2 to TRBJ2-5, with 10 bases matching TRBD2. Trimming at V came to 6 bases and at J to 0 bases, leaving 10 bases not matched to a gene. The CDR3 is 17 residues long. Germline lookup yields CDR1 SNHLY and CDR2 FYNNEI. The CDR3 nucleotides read TGTGCCAGCAGGAGCGGGAGGGCCTTTAGTCACCAAGAGACCCAGTACTTC. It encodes CASRSGRAFSHQETQYF.

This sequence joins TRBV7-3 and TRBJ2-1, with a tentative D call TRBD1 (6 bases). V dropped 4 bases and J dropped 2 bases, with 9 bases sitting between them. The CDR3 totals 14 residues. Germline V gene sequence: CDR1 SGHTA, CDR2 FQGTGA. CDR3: CASSSDRTYNEQFF. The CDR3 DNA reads TGTGCCAGCAGCTCCGACAGGACCTACAATGAGCAGTTCTTC.

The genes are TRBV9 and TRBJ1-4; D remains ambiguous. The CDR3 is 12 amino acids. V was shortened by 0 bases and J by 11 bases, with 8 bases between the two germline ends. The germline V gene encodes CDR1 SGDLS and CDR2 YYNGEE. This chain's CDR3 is CASSVGEDKLFF. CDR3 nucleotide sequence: TGTGCCAGCAGCGTAGGGGAGGACAAACTGTTTTTT.

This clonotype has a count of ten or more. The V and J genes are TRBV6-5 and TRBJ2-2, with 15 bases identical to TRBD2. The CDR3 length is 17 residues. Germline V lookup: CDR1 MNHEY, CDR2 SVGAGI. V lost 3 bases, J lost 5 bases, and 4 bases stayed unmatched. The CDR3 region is CASSYGTSGRITGELFF. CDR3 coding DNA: TGTGCCAGCAGTTATGGGACTAGCGGGAGGATTACCGGGGAGCTGTTTTTT.

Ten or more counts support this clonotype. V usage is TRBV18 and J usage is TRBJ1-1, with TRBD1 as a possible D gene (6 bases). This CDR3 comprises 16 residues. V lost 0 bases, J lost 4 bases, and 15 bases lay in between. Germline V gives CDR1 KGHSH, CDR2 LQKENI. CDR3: CASSPPPGRGSTEAFF. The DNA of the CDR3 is TGTGCCAGCTCACCACCCCCAGGCAGGGGATCCACTGAAGCTTTCTTT.

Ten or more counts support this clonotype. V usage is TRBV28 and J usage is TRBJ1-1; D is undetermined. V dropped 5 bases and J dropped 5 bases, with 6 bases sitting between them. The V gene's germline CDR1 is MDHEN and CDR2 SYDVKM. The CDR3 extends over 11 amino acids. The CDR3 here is CASSIQTEAFF. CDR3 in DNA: TGTGCCAGCAGTATACAGACTGAAGCTTTCTTT.

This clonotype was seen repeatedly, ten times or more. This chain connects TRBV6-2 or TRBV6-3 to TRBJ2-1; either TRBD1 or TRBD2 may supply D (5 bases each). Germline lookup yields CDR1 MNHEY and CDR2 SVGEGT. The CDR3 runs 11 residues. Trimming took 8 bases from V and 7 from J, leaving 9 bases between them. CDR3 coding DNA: TGTGCCAGCGATGGGGGAAATGAGCAGTTCTTC. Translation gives CASDGGNEQFF.

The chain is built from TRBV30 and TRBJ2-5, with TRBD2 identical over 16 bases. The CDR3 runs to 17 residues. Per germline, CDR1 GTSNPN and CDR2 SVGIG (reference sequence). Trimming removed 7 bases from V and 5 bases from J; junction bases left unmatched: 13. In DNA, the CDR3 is TGTGCCTCATCCCTAGGGACTAGCGGGAGGGTCGCGGAGACCCAGTACTTC. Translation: CASSLGTSGRVAETQYF.

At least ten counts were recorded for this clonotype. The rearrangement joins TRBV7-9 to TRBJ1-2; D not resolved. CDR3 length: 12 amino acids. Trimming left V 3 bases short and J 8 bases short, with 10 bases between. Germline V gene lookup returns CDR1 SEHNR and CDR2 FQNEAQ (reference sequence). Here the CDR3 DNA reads TGTGCCAGCAGCTTTACTATTGAGGGCTACACCTTC. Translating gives CASSFTIEGYTF.

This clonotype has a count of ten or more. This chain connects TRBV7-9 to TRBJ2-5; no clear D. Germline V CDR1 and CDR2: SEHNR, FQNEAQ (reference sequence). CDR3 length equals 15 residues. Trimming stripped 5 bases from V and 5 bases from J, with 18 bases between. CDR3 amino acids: CASSRPSRSKETQYF. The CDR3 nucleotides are TGTGCCAGCAGCCGACCTTCGCGTAGTAAGGAGACCCAGTACTTC.

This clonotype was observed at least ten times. The CDR3 DNA reads TGTGCCAGCAGCCGGGACAGGGGAGAGACCCAGTACTTC. It is translated as CASSRDRGETQYF. The V and J genes are TRBV7-3 and TRBJ2-5, with 10 nucleotides matching TRBD1. V lost 5 bases and J lost 4; bases outside the gene matches: 1. The CDR3 runs 13 residues. In germline, CDR1 is SGHTA, CDR2 FQGTGA. Together with reference TRBV7-3 and TRBJ2-5, the CDR3 gives the full variable domain: GAGVSQTPSNKVTEKGKYVELRCDPISGHTALYWYRQSLGQGPEFLIYFQGTGAADDSGLPNDRFFAVRPEGSVSTLKIQRTERGDSAVYLCASSRDRGETQYFGPGTRLLVL.

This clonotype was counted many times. The CDR3 protein is CASSPGRLRGYHNEQFF. The CDR3 DNA reads as TGTGCCAGCAGCCCAGGAAGGCTGCGGGGATACCACAATGAGCAGTTCTTC. This chain joins TRBV11-2 and TRBJ2-1; possibly TRBD2 for D (6 bases). This CDR3 spans 17 amino acids. In germline, CDR1 is SGHAT, CDR2 FQNNGV. Trimming removed 5 bases from V and 5 bases from J, with 22 bases in between.

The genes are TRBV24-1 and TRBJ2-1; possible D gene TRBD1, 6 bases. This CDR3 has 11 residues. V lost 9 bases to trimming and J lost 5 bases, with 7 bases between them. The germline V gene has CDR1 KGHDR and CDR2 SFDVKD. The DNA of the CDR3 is TGTGCCACCGACAGGAACAATGAGCAGTTCTTC. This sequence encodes CATDRNNEQFF.

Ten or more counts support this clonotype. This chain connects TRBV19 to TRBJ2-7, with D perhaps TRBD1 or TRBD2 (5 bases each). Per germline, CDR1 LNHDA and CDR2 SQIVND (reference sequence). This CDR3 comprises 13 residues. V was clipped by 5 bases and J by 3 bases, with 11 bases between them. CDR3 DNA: TGTGCCAGTAGTCTCAGGGACGGCTACGAGCAGTACTTC. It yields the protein CASSLRDGYEQYF.